What follows are 30 T cell receptor beta chains derived from one specimen sequenced in a study of shared clonotypes between healthy human individuals. The protocol was immunoSEQ multiplex PCR, while the TCRdb copy is restricted to in-frame clones and leaves out a portion. This sample yields around 200,000 clones, of which approximately 61% are seen a single time; under 11% belongs to the top ten. Source material: memory CD4+ T cells sorted from blood. Subset denoted: CD45RA-negative fraction. The receptors here all came from a man aged 25 to 45 in good health.

The count of this clone is one. The gene calls are TRBV5-1 and TRBJ1-2; TRBD1 matches at 7 bases. The CDR3 runs to 12 residues. Losses at the gene ends were 5 bases for V and 4 bases for J; bases not matched to a gene: 2. The germline CDR1 and CDR2 sequences are SGHRS and YFSETQ. For the CDR3, the DNA is TGCGCCAGCAGACGGGACAGCTATGGCTACACCTTC. Protein sequence: CASRRDSYGYTF.

The chain couples TRBV20-1 to TRBJ1-1; D is unresolved. Trimming took 1 base from V and 8 from J, leaving 8 bases between them. Germline V gene sequence: CDR1 DFQATT, CDR2 SNEGSKA (reference sequence). There are 11 residues in the CDR3. CDR3 DNA sequence: TGCAGTGCTAGAGCGGCGAAGGAAGCTTTCTTT. This encodes CSARAAKEAFF.

The chain combines TRBV6-5 with TRBJ2-1; D is perhaps TRBD1 (5 bases). CDR1 MNHEY and CDR2 SVGAGI come from the germline V gene. V dropped 4 bases and J dropped 0 bases, with 10 bases sitting between them. The CDR3 has 15 amino acids. Here the CDR3 reads CASSSTGDSYNEQFF. Here the CDR3 DNA reads TGTGCCAGCAGTTCAACAGGTGACTCCTACAATGAGCAGTTCTTC.

V is TRBV7-9 and J is TRBJ2-1; D unresolved. This CDR3 spans 11 amino acids. Germline CDR1 SEHNR, CDR2 FQNEAQ (reference sequence). V was pared by 8 bases and J by 4 bases, with 6 bases between. CDR3 nucleotides: TGTGCCAGCCAGGTTTACAATGAGCAGTTCTTC. Amino acids: CASQVYNEQFF. Complete variable domain (other parts from reference TRBV7-9 and TRBJ2-1): DTGVSQNPRHKITKRGQNVTFRCDPISEHNRLYWYRQTLGQGPEFLTYFQNEAQLEKSRLLSDRFSAERPKGSFSTLEIQRTEQGDSAMYLCASQVYNEQFFGPGTRLTVL.

This clone showed up just a few times. CDR3 coding DNA: TGTGCCAGCAGCCCTCAGGGGGCGCAGAACACCGGGGAGCTGTTTTTT. Amino acids: CASSPQGAQNTGELFF. The chain has TRBV11-3 and TRBJ2-2; TRBD1 aligns across 8 bases. CDR1 is SGHNT and CDR2 is YENEEA in the germline V gene. V lost 5 bases and J lost 1; bases outside the gene matches: 6. The CDR3 length is 16 residues.

V and J are TRBV19 and TRBJ1-5; D is perhaps TRBD1 (5 bases). V was pared by 5 bases and J by 11 bases, with 19 bases between. The CDR3 contains 14 residues. Germline CDR1 LNHDA, CDR2 SQIVND (reference sequence). The CDR3 sequence: CASSGAGRVATQHF. CDR3 sequence (DNA): TGTGCCAGTAGTGGTGCGGGCAGGGTCGCGACCCAGCATTTT.

The V and J genes are TRBV5-1 and TRBJ2-3; the match to TRBD2 covers 11 bases. Germline trimming cut 4 bases from V and 0 bases from J; bases unmatched to any gene: 4. Germline-derived CDR1 and CDR2 are SGHRS and YFSETQ. The CDR3 is 16 amino acids. The CDR3, as DNA: TGCGCCAGCAGCCCGGGACTAGCGGCTAGCACAGATACGCAGTATTTT. This encodes CASSPGLAASTDTQYF. The complete variable domain, with remaining parts taken from reference TRBV5-1 and TRBJ2-3, reads KAGVTQTPRYLIKTRGQQVTLSCSPISGHRSVSWYQQTPGQGLQFLFEYFSETQRNKGNFPGRFSGRQFSNSRSEMNVSTLELGDSALYLCASSPGLAASTDTQYFGPGTRLTVL.

The chain combines TRBV5-1 with TRBJ2-5; D unresolved. This CDR3 spans 13 amino acids. V shed 4 bases and J shed 7 bases, with 14 bases lying between them. The V gene's germline CDR1 is SGHRS and CDR2 YFSETQ. CDR3 in DNA: TGCGCCAGCAGCCCAGGCGAGTGGGTGACCCAGTACTTC. Protein product: CASSPGEWVTQYF.

V gene TRBV2 combines with J gene TRBJ2-1, with 7 nucleotides matching TRBD1. From germline, CDR1 is SNHLY and CDR2 FYNNEI. CDR3 length equals 12 residues. J was trimmed by 14 bases and V by 3 bases; bases with no gene match: 7. DNA of the CDR3: TGTGCCAGCAGTGAGGGACAGTATTCGGAGTTCTTC. It encodes CASSEGQYSEFF.

This clone appeared a few times. The chain employs TRBV13 and TRBJ2-1, with 7 bases aligning to TRBD1. J lost 4 bases, V lost 2 bases, and 8 bases had no gene match. Germline lookup yields CDR1 PRHDT and CDR2 FYEKMQ (reference sequence). There are 16 residues in the CDR3. The CDR3 loop is CASSLSSDRPYNEQFF. The DNA of the CDR3 is TGTGCCAGCAGCTTAAGCTCGGACAGGCCTTACAATGAGCAGTTCTTC.

CDR3 protein: CSAWGGQGSGTDTQYF. In DNA, the CDR3 is TGCAGCGCGTGGGGGGGACAGGGATCCGGGACAGATACGCAGTATTTT. V gene TRBV29-1 combines with J gene TRBJ2-3; TRBD1 matches 9 bases. CDR1 SQVTM and CDR2 ANQGSEA come from the germline V gene. CDR3 length equals 16 residues. Trimming at V came to 7 bases and at J to 3 bases, leaving 14 bases not matched to a gene.

This clone was counted a few times. The chain joins TRBV5-6 to TRBJ1-2; D is uncertain. Germline V gene sequence: CDR1 SGHDT, CDR2 YYEEEE. This CDR3 is built from 12 residues. Trimming removed 4 bases from V and 4 bases from J, with 8 bases in between. The CDR3 here is CASSDRVYGYTF. CDR3 coding DNA: TGTGCCAGCAGCGACCGGGTCTATGGCTACACCTTC.

This clone was picked up a small number of times. The J gene is TRBJ2-7, the V gene TRBV6-5, with 11 bases that match TRBD1. CDR3 length: 15 residues. The junction had 10 bases not matched to a gene; V was cut back by 6 bases and J by 6 bases. The germline gives CDR1 MNHEY, CDR2 SVGAGI. The DNA of the CDR3 is TGTGCCAGCAGATCTACCGGGACAGGGGGGGTCGAGCAGTACTTC. This encodes CASRSTGTGGVEQYF.

The chain is built from TRBV11-2 and TRBJ1-2, with 9 bases matching TRBD1. Trimming took 8 bases from V and 2 from J; bases not matched to a gene: 6. The CDR3 runs to 14 residues. Germline CDR1 SGHAT, CDR2 FQNNGV. DNA for the CDR3: TGTGCCAGCGGGAAGGACAGGGGAAACTATGGCTACACCTTC. Amino acid sequence: CASGKDRGNYGYTF.

The genes are TRBV5-1 and TRBJ2-1; 7 bases fit TRBD1. The CDR3 loop spans 11 amino acids. CDR1 is SGHRS and CDR2 is YFSETQ in the germline V gene. Unmatched junction bases numbered 8, after V lost 5 bases and J lost 15 bases. In DNA, the CDR3 is TGCGCCAGCAGAGAGACAGGGCTTCCGTTCTTC. Residues: CASRETGLPFF. The full variable domain, with the rest looked up from reference TRBV5-1 and TRBJ2-1, is KAGVTQTPRYLIKTRGQQVTLSCSPISGHRSVSWYQQTPGQGLQFLFEYFSETQRNKGNFPGRFSGRQFSNSRSEMNVSTLELGDSALYLCASRETGLPFFGPGTRLTVL.

This sequence joins TRBV5-1 and TRBJ1-5, with 7 nucleotides matching TRBD1. Germline-derived CDR1 and CDR2 are SGHRS and YFSETQ. This CDR3 is 15 amino acids long. V dropped 4 bases and J dropped 5; count of bases not matched to a gene: 9. CDR3 nucleotides: TGCGCCAGCAGCCCCGGACAGGAGGATTATCAGCCCCAGCATTTT. It encodes CASSPGQEDYQPQHF.

The V gene is TRBV6-1, the J gene TRBJ1-5; 8 bases line up with TRBD1. Germline CDR1 is MNHNS and CDR2 is SASEGT. This CDR3 region has 13 residues. Germline trimming cut 6 bases from V and 4 bases from J; bases unmatched to any gene: 2. The CDR3 loop is CASSRDRNQPQHF. For the CDR3, the DNA is TGTGCCAGCAGCCGGGACAGGAATCAGCCCCAGCATTTT.

V usage is TRBV7-2 and J usage is TRBJ2-7; TRBD1 is a possible D gene (6 bases). The germline CDR1 and CDR2 sequences are SGHTA and FQGNSA. This CDR3 is 14 amino acids long. V was pared by 4 bases and J by 6 bases, with 16 bases between. CDR3 residues: CASSSKQGFGEQYF. CDR3 DNA: TGTGCCAGCAGCTCCAAACAGGGTTTCGGCGAGCAGTACTTC. Full variable domain (remainder filled in from reference TRBV7-2 and TRBJ2-7): GAGVSQSPSNKVTEKGKDVELRCDPISGHTALYWYRQSLGQGLEFLIYFQGNSAPDKSGLPSDRFSAERTGGSVSTLTIQRTQQEDSAVYLCASSSKQGFGEQYFGPGTRLTVT.

CDR3 nucleotide sequence: TGCGCCAGCAGCCCAGGACTAGCGGGAAACGAGCAGTACTTC. Translated, it gives CASSPGLAGNEQYF. This chain connects TRBV5-1 to TRBJ2-7; TRBD2 matches 12 bases. The CDR3 has 14 amino acids. The germline V gene has CDR1 SGHRS and CDR2 YFSETQ. After removal of 4 bases from V and 5 bases from J, the junction contained 4 bases not matched to a gene.

The chain joins TRBV5-6 to TRBJ2-2; D is unresolved. In germline, CDR1 is SGHDT, CDR2 YYEEEE. V was clipped by 3 bases and J by 1 base, with 13 bases between them. The CDR3 has 16 residues. The CDR3 DNA follows: TGTGCCAGCAGCTCCCTACAGAGGCTGAACACCGGGGAGCTGTTTTTT. Translation gives CASSSLQRLNTGELFF.

V gene TRBV5-5 combines with J gene TRBJ2-7; 8 nucleotides align to TRBD2. The CDR3 spans 15 residues. The J segment lost 5 bases and the V segment lost 1 base, leaving 8 bases of the junction unmatched. Per germline, CDR1 SGHKS and CDR2 YYEKEE (reference sequence). The CDR3, as DNA: TGTGCCAGCAGCTTGCCGCTCGCGGGAGGAAACGAGCAGTACTTC. Encoded protein: CASSLPLAGGNEQYF.

The rearrangement uses TRBV11-2 and TRBJ2-2; no definite D call. The CDR3 contains 13 residues. Germline CDR1 SGHAT, CDR2 FQNNGV. V gave up 7 bases and J gave up 5 bases, with 11 bases separating them. The CDR3 coding sequence is TGTGCCAGCAAACGAGGTGGGACCGGGGAGCTGTTTTTT. Translated: CASKRGGTGELFF.

This clone has a handful of counts. The chain uses TRBV2 and TRBJ1-2, with no clear D. The CDR3 runs 14 residues. Deletions cut 6 bases from V and 0 bases from J, with 11 bases between. Germline V CDR1 and CDR2: SNHLY, FYNNEI. The CDR3 region is CASSGRVPNYGYTF. The CDR3 DNA reads as TGTGCCAGCAGCGGAAGGGTTCCTAACTATGGCTACACCTTC.

In its sample, this clone was seen once. The chain uses TRBV7-9 and TRBJ2-7; D is undetermined. This CDR3 is built from 14 residues. Germline V gene sequence: CDR1 SEHNR, CDR2 FQNEAQ (reference sequence). Trimming removed 3 bases from V and 6 bases from J, with 15 bases in between. The CDR3 loop reads CASSFPRLSREQYF. The CDR3 DNA reads as TGTGCCAGCAGCTTCCCTCGACTGTCTCGCGAGCAGTACTTC. The entire variable domain, with the rest obtained from reference TRBV7-9 and TRBJ2-7, is as follows: DTGVSQNPRHKITKRGQNVTFRCDPISEHNRLYWYRQTLGQGPEFLTYFQNEAQLEKSRLLSDRFSAERPKGSFSTLEIQRTEQGDSAMYLCASSFPRLSREQYFGPGTRLTVT.

CDR3 residues: CASSSNRDRDHEQYF. CDR3 DNA sequence: TGTGCCAGCAGCTCCAACCGGGACAGGGACCACGAGCAGTACTTC. The chain couples TRBV11-3 to TRBJ2-7, with 9 bases lining up with TRBD1. This CDR3 spans 15 amino acids. Trimming took 4 bases from V and 5 from J; bases not matched to a gene: 9. Germline CDR1 SGHNT, CDR2 YENEEA.

The chain links TRBV7-7 to TRBJ2-5; 8 nucleotides match TRBD2. V lost 7 bases and J lost 2; bases outside the gene matches: 12. CDR1 SSHAT and CDR2 FNYEAQ come from the germline V gene (reference sequence). The CDR3 runs 16 residues. Here the CDR3 DNA reads TGTGCCAGCACCGACAAGACTAGCGCTTCACAAGAGACCCAGTACTTC. Its protein product is CASTDKTSASQETQYF.

This chain connects TRBV11-2 to TRBJ2-1; possible D gene TRBD1, 5 bases. The CDR3 is 13 residues long. The germline V gene has CDR1 SGHAT and CDR2 FQNNGV. With 1 base removed from V and 6 bases from J, the gap between germline ends came to 7 bases. The CDR3 spells CASSLGTINEQFF. Here the CDR3 DNA reads TGTGCCAGCAGCTTAGGGACAATCAATGAGCAGTTCTTC.

The genes are TRBV2 and TRBJ1-4; D is undetermined. Germline V lookup: CDR1 SNHLY, CDR2 FYNNEI. CDR3 length equals 17 residues. V gave up 7 bases and J gave up 0 bases, with 18 bases separating them. CDR3 sequence: CASKSSRALATNEKLFF. CDR3 sequence (DNA): TGTGCCAGCAAGAGTTCCCGGGCCCTCGCAACTAATGAAAAACTGTTTTTT.

This sequence joins TRBV19 and TRBJ2-7; D uncertain. Germline V gene data show CDR1 as LNHDA and CDR2 as SQIVND (reference sequence). Trimming removed 1 base at V and 0 bases at J, with 10 bases between. The CDR3 runs to 15 residues. CDR3 residues: CASSIGPTGSYEQYF. The CDR3 region has the DNA TGTGCCAGTAGTATAGGGCCCACCGGCTCCTACGAGCAGTACTTC.

The J gene is TRBJ2-5, the V gene TRBV29-1, with TRBD1 matching 10 bases. Germline V gene data show CDR1 as SQVTM and CDR2 as ANQGSEA. Losses at the gene ends were 7 bases for V and 5 bases for J; bases not matched to a gene: 4. This CDR3 has 12 amino acids. The CDR3 reads CSALDRGETQYF. The CDR3 coding sequence is TGCAGCGCATTGGACAGGGGGGAGACCCAGTACTTC.